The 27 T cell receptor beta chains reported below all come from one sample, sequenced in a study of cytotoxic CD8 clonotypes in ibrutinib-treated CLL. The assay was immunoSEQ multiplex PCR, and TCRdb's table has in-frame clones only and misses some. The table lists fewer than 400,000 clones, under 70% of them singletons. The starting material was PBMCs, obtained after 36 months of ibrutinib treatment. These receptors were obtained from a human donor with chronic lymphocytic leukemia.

The CDR3 region has the DNA TGCGCCAGCAGCGGAGGAAAACCGGGACTAGCGGGGTTAGATACGCAGTATTTT. Amino acid sequence: CASSGGKPGLAGLDTQYF. The chain carries TRBV5-1 and TRBJ2-3; the match to TRBD2 covers 13 bases. V trimming: 4 bases; J trimming: 5 bases; junction bases outside the gene matches: 13. CDR3 size: 18 residues. Germline V gives CDR1 SGHRS, CDR2 YFSETQ.

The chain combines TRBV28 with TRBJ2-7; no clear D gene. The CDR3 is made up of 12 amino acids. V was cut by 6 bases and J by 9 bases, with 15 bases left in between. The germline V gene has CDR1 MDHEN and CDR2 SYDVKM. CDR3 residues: CASSPSRLVQYF. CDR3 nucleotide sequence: TGTGCCAGCAGCCCCTCTCGGCTAGTGCAGTACTTC.

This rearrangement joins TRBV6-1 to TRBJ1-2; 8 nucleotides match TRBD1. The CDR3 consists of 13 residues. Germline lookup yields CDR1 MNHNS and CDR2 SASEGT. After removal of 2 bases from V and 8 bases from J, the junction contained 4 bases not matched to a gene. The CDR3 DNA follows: TGTGCCAGCAGTGAAAGGACAGGGTTCGGCTACACCTTC. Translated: CASSERTGFGYTF.

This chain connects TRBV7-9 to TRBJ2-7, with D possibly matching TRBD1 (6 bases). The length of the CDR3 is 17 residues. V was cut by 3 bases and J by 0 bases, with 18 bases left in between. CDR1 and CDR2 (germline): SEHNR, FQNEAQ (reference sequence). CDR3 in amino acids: CASSFVGNRANSYEQYF. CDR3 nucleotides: TGTGCCAGCAGCTTCGTTGGGAACAGGGCCAACTCCTACGAGCAGTACTTC.

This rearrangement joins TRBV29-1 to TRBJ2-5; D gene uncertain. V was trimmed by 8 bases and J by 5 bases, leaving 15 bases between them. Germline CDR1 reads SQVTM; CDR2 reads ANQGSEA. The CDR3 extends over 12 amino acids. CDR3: CSSAGSWETQYF. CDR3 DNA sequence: TGCAGCTCGGCCGGGTCTTGGGAGACCCAGTACTTC. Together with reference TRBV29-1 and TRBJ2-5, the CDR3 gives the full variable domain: SAVISQKPSRDICQRGTSLTIQCQVDSQVTMMFWYRQQPGQSLTLIATANQGSEATYESGFVIDKFPISRPNLTFSTLTVSNMSPEDSSIYLCSSAGSWETQYFGPGTRLLVL.

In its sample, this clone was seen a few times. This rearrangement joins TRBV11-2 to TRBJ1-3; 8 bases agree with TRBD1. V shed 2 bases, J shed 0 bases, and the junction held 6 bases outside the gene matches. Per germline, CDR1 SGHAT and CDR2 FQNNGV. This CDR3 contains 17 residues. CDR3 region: CASSLTGQGNSGNTIYF. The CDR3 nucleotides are TGTGCCAGCAGCTTAACCGGACAGGGTAACTCTGGAAACACCATATATTTT.

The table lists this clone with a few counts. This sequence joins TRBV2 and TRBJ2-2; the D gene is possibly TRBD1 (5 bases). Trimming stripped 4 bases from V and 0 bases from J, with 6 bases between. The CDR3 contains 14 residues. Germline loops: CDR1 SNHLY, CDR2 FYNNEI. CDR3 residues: CASSAGTNTGELFF. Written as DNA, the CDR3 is TGTGCCAGCAGTGCAGGGACGAACACCGGGGAGCTGTTTTTT.

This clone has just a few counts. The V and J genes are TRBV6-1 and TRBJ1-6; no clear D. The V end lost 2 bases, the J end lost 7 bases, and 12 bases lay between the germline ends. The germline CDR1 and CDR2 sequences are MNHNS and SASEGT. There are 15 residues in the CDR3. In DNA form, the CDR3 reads TGTGCCAGCAGTGAAACGGGGTTTTTCAATTCACCCCTCCACTTT. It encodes CASSETGFFNSPLHF.

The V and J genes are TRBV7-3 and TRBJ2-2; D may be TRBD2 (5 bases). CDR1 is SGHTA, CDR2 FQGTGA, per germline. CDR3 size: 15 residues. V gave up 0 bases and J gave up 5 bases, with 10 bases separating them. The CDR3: CASSLTPGETGELFF. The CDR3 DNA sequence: TGTGCCAGCAGCTTAACGCCCGGGGAAACCGGGGAGCTGTTTTTT.

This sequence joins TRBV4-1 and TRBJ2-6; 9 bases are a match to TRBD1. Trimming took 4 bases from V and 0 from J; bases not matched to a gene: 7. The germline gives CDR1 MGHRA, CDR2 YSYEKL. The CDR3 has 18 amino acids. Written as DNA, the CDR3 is TGCGCCAGCAGCCCTACCGGGACAGGGTACTCTGGGGCCAACGTCCTGACTTTC. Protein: CASSPTGTGYSGANVLTF.

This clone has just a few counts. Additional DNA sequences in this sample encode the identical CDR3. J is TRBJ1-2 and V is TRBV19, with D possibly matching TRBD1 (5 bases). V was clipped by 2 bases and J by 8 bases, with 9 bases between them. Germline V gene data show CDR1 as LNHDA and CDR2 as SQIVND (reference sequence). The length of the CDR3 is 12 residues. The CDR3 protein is CASSIQGRGYTF. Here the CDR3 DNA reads TGTGCCAGTAGTATACAGGGACGGGGCTACACCTTC. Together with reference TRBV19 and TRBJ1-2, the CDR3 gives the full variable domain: DGGITQSPKYLFRKEGQNVTLSCEQNLNHDAMYWYRQDPGQGLRLIYYSQIVNDFQKGDIAEGYSVSREKKESFPLTVTSAQKNPTAFYLCASSIQGRGYTFGSGTRLTVV.

For the CDR3, the DNA is TGTGCCAGCAGTGAAGCGCTTGTGGCCTATGGCTACACCTTC. Amino acids: CASSEALVAYGYTF. The chain links TRBV2 to TRBJ1-2; D not certain. The CDR3 contains 14 residues. From germline, CDR1 is SNHLY and CDR2 FYNNEI. The V gene lost 0 bases and the J gene lost 4 bases, with 9 bases spanning the gap.

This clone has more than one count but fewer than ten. CDR3 residues: CASHSERREETEAFF. Written as DNA, the CDR3 is TGTGCCAGCCACTCTGAGCGCAGGGAAGAGACTGAAGCTTTCTTT. The V call is TRBV7-3, the J call TRBJ1-1; TRBD1 is a possible D gene (5 bases). Germline CDR1 is SGHTA and CDR2 is FQGTGA. The V end lost 8 bases, the J end lost 5 bases, and 21 bases lay between the germline ends. The CDR3 runs to 15 residues.

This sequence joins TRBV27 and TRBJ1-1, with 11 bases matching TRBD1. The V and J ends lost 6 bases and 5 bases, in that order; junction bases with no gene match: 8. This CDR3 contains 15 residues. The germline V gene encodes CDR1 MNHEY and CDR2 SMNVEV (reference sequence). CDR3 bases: TGTGCCAGCAGACCCCTGGGACAGGGGGATACTGAAGCTTTCTTT. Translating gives CASRPLGQGDTEAFF.

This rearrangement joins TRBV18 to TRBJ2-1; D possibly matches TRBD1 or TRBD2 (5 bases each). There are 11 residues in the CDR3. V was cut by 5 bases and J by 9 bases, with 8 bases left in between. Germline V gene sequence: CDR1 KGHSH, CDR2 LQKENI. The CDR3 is CASSWGTEQFF. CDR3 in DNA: TGTGCCAGCTCATGGGGGACTGAGCAGTTCTTC.

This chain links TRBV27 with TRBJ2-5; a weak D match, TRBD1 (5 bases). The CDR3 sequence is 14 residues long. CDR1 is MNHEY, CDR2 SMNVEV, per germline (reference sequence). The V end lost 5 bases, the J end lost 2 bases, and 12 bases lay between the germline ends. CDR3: CASSRQTPQETQYF. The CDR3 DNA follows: TGTGCCAGCAGTCGACAGACACCGCAAGAGACCCAGTACTTC.

The CDR3 region has the DNA TGTGCCAGCACGACAGGGGGCCGTGAGACCCAGTACTTC. It codes for CASTTGGRETQYF. The rearrangement links TRBV5-6 to TRBJ2-5; 10 bases map to TRBD1. CDR3 length equals 13 residues. J was trimmed by 5 bases and V by 6 bases; bases with no gene match: 4. Germline CDR1 is SGHDT and CDR2 is YYEEEE.

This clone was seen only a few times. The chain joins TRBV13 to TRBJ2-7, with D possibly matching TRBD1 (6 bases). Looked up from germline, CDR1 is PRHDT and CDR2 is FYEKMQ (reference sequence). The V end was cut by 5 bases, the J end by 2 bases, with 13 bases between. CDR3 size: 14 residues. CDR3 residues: CASSPRGLTYEQYF. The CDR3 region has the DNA TGTGCCAGCAGCCCCAGGGGCTTGACCTACGAGCAGTACTTC.

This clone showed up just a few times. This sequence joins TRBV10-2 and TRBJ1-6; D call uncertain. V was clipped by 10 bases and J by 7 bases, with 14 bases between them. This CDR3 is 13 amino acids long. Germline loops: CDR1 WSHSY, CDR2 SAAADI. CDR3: CATWPLENSPLHF. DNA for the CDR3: TGCGCCACCTGGCCCCTAGAGAATTCACCCCTCCACTTT.

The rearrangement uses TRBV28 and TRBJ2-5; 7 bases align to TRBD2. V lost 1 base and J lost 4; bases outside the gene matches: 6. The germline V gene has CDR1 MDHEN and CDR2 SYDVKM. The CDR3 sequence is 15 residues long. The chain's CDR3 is CASSLLSGGAETQYF. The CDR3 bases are TGTGCCAGCAGTTTATTGTCGGGAGGTGCAGAGACCCAGTACTTC.

The CDR3 region has the DNA TGTGCCAGCAGCCCCCAAGGCTACACCTTC. This codes for CASSPQGYTF. The chain employs TRBV9 and TRBJ1-2; no firm D call. CDR1 is SGDLS and CDR2 is YYNGEE in the germline V gene. This CDR3 is built from 10 residues. Deletions cut 4 bases from V and 8 bases from J, with 6 bases between.

The CDR3 region has the DNA TGTGCCAGCAGCGTGGACTGGAACCAAGAGACCCAGTACTTC. Residues: CASSVDWNQETQYF. The rearrangement uses TRBV7-9 and TRBJ2-5; a possible D gene is TRBD2 (5 bases). The CDR3 is 14 residues long. Trimming cost V 5 bases and J 0 bases, with 10 bases left between them. CDR1 is SEHNR, CDR2 FQNEAQ, per germline (reference sequence).

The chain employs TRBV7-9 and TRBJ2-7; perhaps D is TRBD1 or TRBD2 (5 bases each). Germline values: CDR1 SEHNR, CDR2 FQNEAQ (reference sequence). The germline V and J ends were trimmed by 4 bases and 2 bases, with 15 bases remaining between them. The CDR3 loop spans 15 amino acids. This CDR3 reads CASSSRDGETYEQYF. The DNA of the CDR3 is TGTGCCAGCAGCTCCCGGGACGGAGAAACCTACGAGCAGTACTTC.

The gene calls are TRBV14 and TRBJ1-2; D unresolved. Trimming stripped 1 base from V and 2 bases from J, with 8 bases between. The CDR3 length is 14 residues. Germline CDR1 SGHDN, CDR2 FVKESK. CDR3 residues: CASSQAGINYGYTF. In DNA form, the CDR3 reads TGTGCCAGCAGCCAAGCCGGAATAAACTATGGCTACACCTTC.

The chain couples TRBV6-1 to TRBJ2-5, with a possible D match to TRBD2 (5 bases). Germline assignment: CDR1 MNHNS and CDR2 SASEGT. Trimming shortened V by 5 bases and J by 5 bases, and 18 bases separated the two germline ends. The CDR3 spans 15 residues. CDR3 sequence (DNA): TGTGCCAGCAGTCGGAGGCCCTACCCCGGGGAGACCCAGTACTTC. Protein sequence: CASSRRPYPGETQYF.

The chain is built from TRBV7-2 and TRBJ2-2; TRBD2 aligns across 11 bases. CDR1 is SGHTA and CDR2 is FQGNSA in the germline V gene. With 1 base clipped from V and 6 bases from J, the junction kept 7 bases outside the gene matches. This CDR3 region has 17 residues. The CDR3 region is CASSLVFSSGRAGELFF. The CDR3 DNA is TGTGCCAGCAGCTTAGTATTTAGTAGCGGGAGGGCCGGGGAGCTGTTTTTT.

The CDR3 DNA reads as TGTGCCAGCAGCTCTTTTCCCCGGGAGCTGTTTTTT. Its protein product is CASSSFPRELFF. The chain recombines TRBV7-9 with TRBJ2-2; D is unresolved. CDR3 length: 12 amino acids. V lost 4 bases and J lost 9, with 9 bases in between. Germline CDR1 SEHNR, CDR2 FQNEAQ (reference sequence).